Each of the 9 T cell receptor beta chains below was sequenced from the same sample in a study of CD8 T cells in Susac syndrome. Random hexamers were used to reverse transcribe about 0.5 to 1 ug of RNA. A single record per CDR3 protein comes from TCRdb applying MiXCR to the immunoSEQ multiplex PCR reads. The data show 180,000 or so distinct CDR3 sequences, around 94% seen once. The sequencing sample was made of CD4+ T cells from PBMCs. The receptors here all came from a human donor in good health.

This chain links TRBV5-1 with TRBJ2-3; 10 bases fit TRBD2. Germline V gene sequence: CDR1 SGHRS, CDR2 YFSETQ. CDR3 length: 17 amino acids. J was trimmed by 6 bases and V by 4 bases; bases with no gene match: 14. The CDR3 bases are TGCGCCAGCAGCCCCGTGGGTCGAGCGGGGGGGCCGGATACGCAGTATTTT. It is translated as CASSPVGRAGGPDTQYF.

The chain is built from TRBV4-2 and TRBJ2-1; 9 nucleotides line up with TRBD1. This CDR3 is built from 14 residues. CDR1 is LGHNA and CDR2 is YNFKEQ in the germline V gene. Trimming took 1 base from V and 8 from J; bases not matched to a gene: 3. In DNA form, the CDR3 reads TGTGCCAGCAGCCAAGGACAGGGGGTCTATGAGCAGTTCTTC. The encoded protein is CASSQGQGVYEQFF.

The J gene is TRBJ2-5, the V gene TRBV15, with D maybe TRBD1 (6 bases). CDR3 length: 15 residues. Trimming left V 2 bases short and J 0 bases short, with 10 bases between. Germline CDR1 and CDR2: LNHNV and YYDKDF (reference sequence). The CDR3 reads CATSRRTEYQETQYF. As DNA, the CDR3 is TGTGCCACCAGCAGAAGGACAGAGTACCAAGAGACCCAGTACTTC.

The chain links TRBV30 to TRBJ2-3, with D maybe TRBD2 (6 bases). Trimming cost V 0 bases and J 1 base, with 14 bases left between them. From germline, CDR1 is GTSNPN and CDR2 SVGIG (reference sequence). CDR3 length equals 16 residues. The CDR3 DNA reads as TGTGCCTGGAGTGTAGTGGGAGGACTACGCACAGATACGCAGTATTTT. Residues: CAWSVVGGLRTDTQYF.

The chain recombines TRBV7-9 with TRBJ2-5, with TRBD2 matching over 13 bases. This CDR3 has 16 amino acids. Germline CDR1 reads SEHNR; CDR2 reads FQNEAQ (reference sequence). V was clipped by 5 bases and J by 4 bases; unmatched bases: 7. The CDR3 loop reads CASSARTSGGRETQYF. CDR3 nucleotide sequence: TGTGCCAGCAGCGCCAGGACTAGCGGGGGTAGAGAGACCCAGTACTTC.

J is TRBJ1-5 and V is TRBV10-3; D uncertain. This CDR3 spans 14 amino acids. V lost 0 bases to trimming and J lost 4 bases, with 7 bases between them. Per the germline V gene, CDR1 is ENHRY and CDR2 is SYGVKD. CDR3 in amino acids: CAISESAGNQPQHF. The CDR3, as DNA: TGTGCCATCAGTGAGTCTGCGGGGAATCAGCCCCAGCATTTT.

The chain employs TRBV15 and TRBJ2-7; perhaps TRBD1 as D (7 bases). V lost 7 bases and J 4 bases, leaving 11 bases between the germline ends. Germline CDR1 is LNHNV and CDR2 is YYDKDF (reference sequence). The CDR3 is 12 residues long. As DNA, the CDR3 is TGTGCCACCAACGCAGGGGGGTACGAGCAGTACTTC. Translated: CATNAGGYEQYF. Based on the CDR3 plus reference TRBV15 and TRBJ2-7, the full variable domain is DAMVIQNPRYQVTQFGKPVTLSCSQTLNHNVMYWYQQKSSQAPKLLFHYYDKDFNNEADTPDNFQSRRPNTSFCFLDIRSPGLGDTAMYLCATNAGGYEQYFGPGTRLTVT.

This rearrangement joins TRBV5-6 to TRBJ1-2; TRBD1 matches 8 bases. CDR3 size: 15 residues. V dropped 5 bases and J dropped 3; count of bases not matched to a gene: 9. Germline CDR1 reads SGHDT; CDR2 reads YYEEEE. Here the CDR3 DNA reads TGTGCCAGCAGATTCTCGACAGGGGCCTACTATGGCTACACCTTC. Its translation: CASRFSTGAYYGYTF.

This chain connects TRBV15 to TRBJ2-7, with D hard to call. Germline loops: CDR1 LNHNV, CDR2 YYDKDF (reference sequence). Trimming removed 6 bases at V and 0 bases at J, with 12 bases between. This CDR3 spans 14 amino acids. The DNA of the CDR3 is TGTGCCACCAGTTCGCAATTCCCCTCCTACGAGCAGTACTTC. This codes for CATSSQFPSYEQYF. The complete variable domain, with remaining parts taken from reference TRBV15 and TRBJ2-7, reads DAMVIQNPRYQVTQFGKPVTLSCSQTLNHNVMYWYQQKSSQAPKLLFHYYDKDFNNEADTPDNFQSRRPNTSFCFLDIRSPGLGDTAMYLCATSSQFPSYEQYFGPGTRLTVT.